This T cell receptor (beta chain) is from a study of blood T cell repertoires in COVID-19. Study at large: The cDNA or gDNA used as material had been derived from T cells, B-cell-depleted T cells, or PBMCs.

V lost 4 bases, J lost 1 base, and 10 bases lay in between. CDR3 length equals 14 residues. The germline V gene encodes CDR1 LNHDA and CDR2 SQIVND (reference sequence). Assay: immunoSEQ multiplex PCR; the TCRdb copy retains only in-frame clones and omits some. The repertoire includes 250,000 to 300,000 clones, about 88% of them detected once, and 3.6% sits in the top ten. The TCR originated in a man aged 18 to 29 with active or convalescent COVID-19. The chain employs TRBV19 and TRBJ1-1; D remains ambiguous. The sequencing sample was made of peripheral blood. DNA of the CDR3: TGTGCCAGTAGTAACTCCAGGTGGAACACTGAAGCTTTCTTT. It yields the protein CASSNSRWNTEAFF.